Presented here are 5 T cell receptor beta chains from one specimen sequenced in a study of Ad26.COV2.S vaccination and SARS-CoV-2 variants. As to treatment: some 19 received Ad26.COV2.S at low or high dose, single or two shots; several received placebo; per-sample allocation not given. Sampling happened 63 days after the first vaccine or placebo injection. Profiled with immunoSEQ multiplex PCR; TCRdb holds only in-frame clones, not every one. In the table there are hundreds of thousands of clones, more than 70% of which are singletons. The sample here was peripheral blood, taken in a trial of Ad26.COV2.S vaccine versus placebo. The receptors shown here come from a person between 18 and 59 years old who received the Ad26.COV2.S COVID-19 vaccine or a placebo.

The V gene is TRBV7-9, the J gene TRBJ2-7, with D unclear. The V end was cut by 1 base, the J end by 4 bases, with 8 bases between. Germline-derived CDR1 and CDR2 are SEHNR and FQNEAQ (reference sequence). The CDR3 is 13 residues long. CDR3 DNA: TGTGCCAGCAGCTTAGGGGGAAGATACGAGCAGTACTTC. It codes for CASSLGGRYEQYF.

The chain carries TRBV5-5 and TRBJ2-5; 11 nucleotides agree with TRBD1. The trim removed 0 bases at V and 5 bases at J, leaving 12 bases unmatched. This CDR3 comprises 18 residues. Looked up from germline, CDR1 is SGHKS and CDR2 is YYEKEE (reference sequence). The CDR3: CASSLGGQGARLDETQYF. The CDR3 DNA reads as TGTGCCAGCAGCTTGGGTGGACAGGGGGCGAGGCTGGATGAGACCCAGTACTTC.

The chain combines TRBV10-2 with TRBJ1-1; tentatively, D is TRBD1 (5 bases). Per germline, CDR1 WSHSY and CDR2 SAAADI. The CDR3 loop spans 13 amino acids. V gave up 4 bases and J gave up 7 bases, with 13 bases separating them. CDR3 loop: CASSVPGGDEAFF. DNA of the CDR3: TGCGCCAGCAGTGTTCCGGGAGGGGATGAAGCTTTCTTT.

The chain has TRBV19 and TRBJ2-3, with D possibly TRBD2 on 6 matching bases. V was clipped by 3 bases and J by 7 bases, with 17 bases between them. The CDR3 extends over 15 amino acids. Looked up from germline, CDR1 is LNHDA and CDR2 is SQIVND (reference sequence). This chain's CDR3 is CASSITSGGLHTQYF. CDR3 DNA sequence: TGTGCCAGTAGTATCACCTCAGGAGGGCTGCATACGCAGTATTTT.

The CDR3, as DNA: TGTGCCAGCAGCCAAGGGGGCTTGTACCAAGAGACCCAGTACTTC. Translated, it gives CASSQGGLYQETQYF. J is TRBJ2-5 and V is TRBV4-2, with D perhaps matching TRBD1 (5 bases). Trimming shortened V by 1 base and J by 0 bases, and 9 bases separated the two germline ends. The CDR3 loop spans 15 amino acids. Germline V lookup: CDR1 LGHNA, CDR2 YNFKEQ.